This TCR beta chain appears in the sequencing data of a study of vaccination effects on CD4 cells after COVID-19. Sequenced by immunoSEQ multiplex PCR; TCRdb stores in-frame clones only, minus some. The table shows more than 20,000 clones, with 75% to 85% occurring only once. Sequencing followed a ViraFEST assay step that expanded antigen-specific CD4+ T cells with viral peptide pools. Cultured cells yielded isolated CD4+ T cells after around 9 days. The person was diagnosed with PCR-confirmed SARS-CoV-2 infection between March and December 2020. This clone is deemed hyperexpanded. Antigen specificity is unknown. This clonotype was sampled from a human donor who had a prior SARS-CoV-2 infection. Sample: CD4+ T cells from PBMCs cultured with a peptide pool, taken before COVID-19 vaccination.

The CDR3 reads CAWSRDSNTEAFF. CDR3 bases: TGTGCCTGGAGTAGGGACAGTAACACTGAAGCTTTCTTT. This chain joins TRBV30 and TRBJ1-1; 7 bases align to TRBD1. The CDR3 loop spans 13 amino acids. V shed 2 bases, J shed 2 bases, and the junction held 2 bases outside the gene matches. From germline, CDR1 is GTSNPN and CDR2 SVGIG (reference sequence).